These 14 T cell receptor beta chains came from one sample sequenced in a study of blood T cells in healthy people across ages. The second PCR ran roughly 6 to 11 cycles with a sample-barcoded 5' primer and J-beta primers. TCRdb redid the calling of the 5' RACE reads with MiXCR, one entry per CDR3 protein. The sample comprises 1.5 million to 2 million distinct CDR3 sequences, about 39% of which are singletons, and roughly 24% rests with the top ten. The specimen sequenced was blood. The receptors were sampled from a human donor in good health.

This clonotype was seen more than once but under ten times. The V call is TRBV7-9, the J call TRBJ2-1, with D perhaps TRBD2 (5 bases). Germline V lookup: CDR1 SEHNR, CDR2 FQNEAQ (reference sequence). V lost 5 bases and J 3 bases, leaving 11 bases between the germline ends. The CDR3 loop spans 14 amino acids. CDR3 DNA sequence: TGTGCCAGCAGCAAGACTACGATCTACAATGAGCAGTTCTTC. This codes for CASSKTTIYNEQFF.

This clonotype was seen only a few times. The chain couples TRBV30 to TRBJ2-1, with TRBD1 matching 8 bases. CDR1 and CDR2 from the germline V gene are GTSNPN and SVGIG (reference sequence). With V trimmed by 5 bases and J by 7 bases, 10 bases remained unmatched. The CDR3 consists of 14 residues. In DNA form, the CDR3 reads TGTGCCTGGTACTGGGGACAGGCTTGGAATGAGCAGTTCTTC. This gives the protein CAWYWGQAWNEQFF.

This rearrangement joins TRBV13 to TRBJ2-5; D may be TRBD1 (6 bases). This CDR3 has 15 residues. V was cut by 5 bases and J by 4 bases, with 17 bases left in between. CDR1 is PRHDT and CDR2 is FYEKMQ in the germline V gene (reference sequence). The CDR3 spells CASSLLTGTSETQYF. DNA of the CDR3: TGTGCCAGCAGCCTACTTACAGGGACCTCAGAGACCCAGTACTTC.

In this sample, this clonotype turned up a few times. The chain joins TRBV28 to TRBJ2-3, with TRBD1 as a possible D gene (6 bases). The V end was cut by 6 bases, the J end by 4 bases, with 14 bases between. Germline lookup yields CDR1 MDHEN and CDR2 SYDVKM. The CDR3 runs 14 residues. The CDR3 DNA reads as TGTGCCAGCAGGCCTGGACAGCGCCCAGATACGCAGTATTTT. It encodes CASRPGQRPDTQYF.

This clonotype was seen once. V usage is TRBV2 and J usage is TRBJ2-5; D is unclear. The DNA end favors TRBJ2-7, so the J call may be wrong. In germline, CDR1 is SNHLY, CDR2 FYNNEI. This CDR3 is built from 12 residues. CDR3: CASKGIHYEQYF. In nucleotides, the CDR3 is TGTGCCAGCAAAGGAATCCACTACGAGCAGTACTTC.

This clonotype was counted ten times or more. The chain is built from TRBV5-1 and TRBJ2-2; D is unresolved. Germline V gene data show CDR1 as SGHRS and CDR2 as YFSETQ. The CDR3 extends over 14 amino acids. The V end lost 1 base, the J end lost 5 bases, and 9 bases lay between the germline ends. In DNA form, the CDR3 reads TGCGCCAGCAGCTTGATCGGTTGGACCGGGGAGCTGTTTTTT. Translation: CASSLIGWTGELFF.

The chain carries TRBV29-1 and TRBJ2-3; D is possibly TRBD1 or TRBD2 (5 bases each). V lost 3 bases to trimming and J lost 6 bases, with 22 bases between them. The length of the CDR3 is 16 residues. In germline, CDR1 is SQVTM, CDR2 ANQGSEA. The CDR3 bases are TGCAGCGTTGAGACAACAGGAGAGGGCTCCCTGGATACGCAGTATTTT. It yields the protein CSVETTGEGSLDTQYF.

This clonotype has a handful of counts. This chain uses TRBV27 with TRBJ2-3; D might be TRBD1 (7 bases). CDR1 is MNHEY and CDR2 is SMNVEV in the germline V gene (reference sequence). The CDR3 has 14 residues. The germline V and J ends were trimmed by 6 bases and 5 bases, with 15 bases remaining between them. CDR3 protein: CASRSGGSLDTQYF. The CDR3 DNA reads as TGTGCCAGCAGGTCAGGGGGGTCATTAGATACGCAGTATTTT.

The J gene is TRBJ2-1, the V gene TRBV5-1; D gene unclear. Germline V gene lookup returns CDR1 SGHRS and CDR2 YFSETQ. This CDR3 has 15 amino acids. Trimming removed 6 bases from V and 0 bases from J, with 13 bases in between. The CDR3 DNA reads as TGCGCCAGCACCCCCCAGGCCAGCTCCTACAATGAGCAGTTCTTC. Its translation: CASTPQASSYNEQFF.

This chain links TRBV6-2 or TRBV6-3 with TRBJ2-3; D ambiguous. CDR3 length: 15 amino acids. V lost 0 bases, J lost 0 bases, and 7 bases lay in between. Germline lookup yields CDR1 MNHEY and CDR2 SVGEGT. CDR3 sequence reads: CASSYSAGSTDTQYF. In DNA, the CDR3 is TGTGCCAGCAGTTACTCGGCCGGCAGCACAGATACGCAGTATTTT.

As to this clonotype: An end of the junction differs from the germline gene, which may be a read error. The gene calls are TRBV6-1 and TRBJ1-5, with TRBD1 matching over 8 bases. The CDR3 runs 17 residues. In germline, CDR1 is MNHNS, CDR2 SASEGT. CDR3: CAGSTQGAPGGNQPQHF. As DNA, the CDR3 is TGTGCCGGCAGTACCCAGGGGGCACCGGGGGGCAATCAGCCCCAGCATTTT.

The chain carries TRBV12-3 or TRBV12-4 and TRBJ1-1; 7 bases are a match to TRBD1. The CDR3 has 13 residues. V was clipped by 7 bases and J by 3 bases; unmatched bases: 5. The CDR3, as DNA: TGTGCCAGCACCGTCGACAGGGACACTGAAGCTTTCTTT. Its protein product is CASTVDRDTEAFF.

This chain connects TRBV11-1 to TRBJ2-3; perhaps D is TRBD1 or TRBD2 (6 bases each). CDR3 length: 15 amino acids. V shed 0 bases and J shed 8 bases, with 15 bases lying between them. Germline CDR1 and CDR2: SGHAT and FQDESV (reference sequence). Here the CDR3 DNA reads TGTGCCAGCAGCTTAGCAGGGGGGCTCGCAGCTACGCAGTATTTT. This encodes CASSLAGGLAATQYF.

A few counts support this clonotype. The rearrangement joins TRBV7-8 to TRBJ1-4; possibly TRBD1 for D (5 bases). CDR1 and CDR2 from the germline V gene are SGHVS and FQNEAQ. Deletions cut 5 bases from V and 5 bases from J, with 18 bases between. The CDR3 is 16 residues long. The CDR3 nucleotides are TGTGCCAGCAGCCCCTCCCTGGGCAGGGCAAATGAAAAACTGTTTTTT. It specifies CASSPSLGRANEKLFF.